Below, 24 T cell receptor beta chains from the same sample are listed, as sequenced in a study of T-cell reconstitution after alpha-beta-depleted transplantation in children. Construction of the TCRbeta library involved unique molecular identifiers. Via MiXCR, TCRdb re-called the PCR reads, giving one row per CDR3 protein. The sample holds under 50,000 distinct CDR3 sequences, around 9.2% seen once. Sequencing was performed on PBMCs, mostly from graft donor cells, taken 60 days after TCRalphabeta/CD19-depleted stem cell transplant. These receptors originate from a male patient between 2 and 15 years old who had a stem cell transplant for chronic granulomatous disease, so the T cells may come from the graft donor.

This clonotype has just a few counts. The J gene is TRBJ1-5, the V gene TRBV6-5; maybe TRBD1 (5 bases). This CDR3 region has 14 residues. Per germline, CDR1 MNHEY and CDR2 SVGAGI. V was pared by 0 bases and J by 7 bases, with 10 bases between. In nucleotides, the CDR3 is TGTGCCAGCAGTTACTCATCAGGGAACCAGCCCCAGCATTTT. As protein: CASSYSSGNQPQHF.

In this sample, this clonotype turned up many times. This sequence joins TRBV20-1 and TRBJ2-5; either TRBD1 or TRBD2 may supply D (5 bases each). The CDR3 extends over 14 amino acids. V was clipped by 4 bases and J by 5 bases, with 17 bases between them. The V gene's germline CDR1 is DFQATT and CDR2 SNEGSKA (reference sequence). The CDR3 sequence is CSAMDTSERETQYF. The CDR3 DNA is TGCAGTGCTATGGACACCTCGGAGCGGGAGACCCAGTACTTC.

In DNA form, the CDR3 reads TGCAGCGTTGAAGTTAGCAGGGGGAGCTTAAGCTCCTACAATGAGCAGTTCTTC. Its protein product is CSVEVSRGSLSSYNEQFF. The chain links TRBV29-1 to TRBJ2-1, with 7 bases aligning to TRBD1. J gave up 0 bases and V 1 base, and 12 bases lay outside the gene matches. Germline lookup yields CDR1 SQVTM and CDR2 ANQGSEA. The CDR3 is made up of 18 amino acids.

This clonotype occurred many times. The chain uses TRBV3-1 and TRBJ1-1, with a tentative D call TRBD1 (5 bases). The CDR3 is 14 residues long. Deletions cut 1 base from V and 11 bases from J, with 17 bases between. Per the germline V gene, CDR1 is LGHDT and CDR2 is YNNKEL (reference sequence). The CDR3 DNA is TGTGCCAGCAGCCAAGTACTCAGGGAGCTCCCGGCTTTCTTT. Translated: CASSQVLRELPAFF.

The chain has TRBV6-2 or TRBV6-3 and TRBJ2-1; 8 bases align to TRBD2. Germline V lookup: CDR1 MNHEY, CDR2 SVGEGT. V trimming: 6 bases; J trimming: 7 bases; junction bases outside the gene matches: 5. CDR3 length: 13 amino acids. The CDR3 DNA reads as TGTGCCAGCAGGGGCGCGGGGGGTAATGAGCAGTTCTTC. The encoded protein is CASRGAGGNEQFF.

Ten or more counts support this clonotype. The rearrangement uses TRBV3-1 and TRBJ1-6, with TRBD1 matching over 8 bases. The CDR3 spans 13 residues. With V trimmed by 6 bases and J by 11 bases, 6 bases remained unmatched. Germline V gene data show CDR1 as LGHDT and CDR2 as YNNKEL (reference sequence). The CDR3 DNA reads as TGTGCCAGCAGGTCGACAGGGGATGCACCCCTCCACTTT. It encodes CASRSTGDAPLHF.

This clonotype came up many times. V usage is TRBV20-1 and J usage is TRBJ1-5; 7 nucleotides agree with TRBD1. Looked up from germline, CDR1 is DFQATT and CDR2 is SNEGSKA (reference sequence). This CDR3 is 14 amino acids long. V lost 5 bases and J lost 3; bases outside the gene matches: 7. Here the CDR3 DNA reads TGCAGTGCTCCTCGACAGGGCGCCAATCAGCCCCAGCATTTT. It yields the protein CSAPRQGANQPQHF.

This clonotype was counted ten times or more. J is TRBJ2-7 and V is TRBV20-1; no clear D gene. Trimming took off 3 bases at V and 4 bases at J, with 10 bases between the two ends. Germline V lookup: CDR1 DFQATT, CDR2 SNEGSKA (reference sequence). The length of the CDR3 is 12 residues. The CDR3 nucleotides read TGCAGTGCTAGGATAGCAGATTACGAGCAGTACTTC. It specifies CSARIADYEQYF.

This clonotype was recorded at least ten times. The rearrangement joins TRBV7-9 to TRBJ2-1, with 7 bases matching TRBD1. With V trimmed by 2 bases and J by 5 bases, 6 bases remained unmatched. The CDR3 covers 15 residues. Per the germline V gene, CDR1 is SEHNR and CDR2 is FQNEAQ (reference sequence). The CDR3 sequence is CASSLRLGTDNEQFF. CDR3 sequence (DNA): TGTGCCAGCAGCTTACGTTTAGGGACAGACAATGAGCAGTTCTTC.

Of note for this clonotype: With a much larger clone just one base away, this may be a read error. V is TRBV20-1 and J is TRBJ1-2; no clear D. The CDR3 spans 9 residues. Germline V lookup: CDR1 DFQATT, CDR2 SNEGSKA (reference sequence). This CDR3 reads CSASAGYPF. The CDR3 region has the DNA TGCAGTGCTAGCGCTGGCTACCCCTTC.

This clonotype was counted many times. This chain connects TRBV12-3 or TRBV12-4 to TRBJ2-3; 7 nucleotides align to TRBD2. J was trimmed by 0 bases and V by 3 bases; bases with no gene match: 3. The CDR3 length is 15 residues. In DNA form, the CDR3 reads TGTGCCAGCAGTTTCGGGGGGACTAGCACAGATACGCAGTATTTT. It encodes CASSFGGTSTDTQYF.

The J gene is TRBJ1-5, the V gene TRBV3-1, with TRBD1 matching 7 bases. Germline V lookup: CDR1 LGHDT, CDR2 YNNKEL (reference sequence). The V gene end was trimmed by 1 base and the J gene end by 16 bases; junction bases not matched to a gene: 16. The CDR3 has 15 amino acids. CDR3 region: CASSQGVGGAKPAHF. The CDR3, as DNA: TGTGCCAGCAGCCAAGGAGTAGGGGGCGCGAAGCCGGCCCATTTT.

This clonotype came up many times. The chain is built from TRBV27 and TRBJ1-1, with D perhaps TRBD1 (5 bases). There are 16 residues in the CDR3. Between the trimmed V and J ends, which lost 3 bases and 0 bases, there was a span of 14 bases. Germline assignment: CDR1 MNHEY and CDR2 SMNVEV (reference sequence). CDR3 nucleotide sequence: TGTGCCAGCAGTTTCCGTCGACAGAAAATGAACACTGAAGCTTTCTTT. Protein product: CASSFRRQKMNTEAFF.

This clonotype was observed many times. The V call is TRBV7-9, the J call TRBJ2-7; 7 nucleotides agree with TRBD1. Germline-derived CDR1 and CDR2 are SEHNR and FQNEAQ (reference sequence). This CDR3 has 15 amino acids. V shed 5 bases and J 0 bases; nucleotides not matched to a gene: 7. The CDR3 spells CASSGWTGGSYEQYF. The DNA for the CDR3 is TGTGCCAGCAGCGGGTGGACAGGAGGCTCCTACGAGCAGTACTTC.

This clonotype has just a few counts. The chain carries TRBV3-1 and TRBJ2-1; TRBD2 matches 7 bases. The V segment lost 10 bases and the J segment 8 bases; nucleotides outside the gene matches: 17. This CDR3 has 15 residues. Germline-derived CDR1 and CDR2 are LGHDT and YNNKEL (reference sequence). In DNA form, the CDR3 reads TGTGCCACCTGTCCTTACTCCGTAGCGGGTCATGAGCAGTTCTTC. This codes for CATCPYSVAGHEQFF.

Ten or more counts support this clonotype. This chain uses TRBV20-1 with TRBJ2-7, with D possibly being TRBD1 (6 bases). The V and J ends lost 0 bases and 3 bases respectively, with 15 bases between them. The CDR3 covers 15 residues. Germline CDR1 reads DFQATT; CDR2 reads SNEGSKA (reference sequence). As DNA, the CDR3 is TGCAGTGCTAGAGAGCTACAGGGAAAGGGCTACGAGCAGTACTTC. Amino acid sequence: CSARELQGKGYEQYF.

This clonotype was counted ten times or more. V gene TRBV9 combines with J gene TRBJ2-1; tentatively, D is TRBD2 (6 bases). V dropped 0 bases and J dropped 3 bases, with 16 bases sitting between them. Germline values: CDR1 SGDLS, CDR2 YYNGEE. The CDR3 extends over 17 amino acids. CDR3 residues: CASSVGPGGSYYNEQFF. In DNA form, the CDR3 reads TGTGCCAGCAGCGTAGGTCCTGGAGGGAGTTACTACAATGAGCAGTTCTTC.

This clonotype was observed many times. V is TRBV5-1 and J is TRBJ2-2; the D gene is possibly TRBD1 (5 bases). V lost 4 bases and J lost 2, with 15 bases in between. The germline V gene has CDR1 SGHRS and CDR2 YFSETQ. The CDR3 totals 16 residues. The CDR3 protein is CASSQDRGRNTGELFF. The CDR3 nucleotides are TGCGCCAGCAGCCAAGACAGAGGCCGAAACACCGGGGAGCTGTTTTTT.

This clonotype was found many times. The chain joins TRBV28 to TRBJ1-2; possibly TRBD1 for D (6 bases). The CDR3 contains 14 residues. Germline CDR1 reads MDHEN; CDR2 reads SYDVKM. Trimming pared 7 bases from V and 4 bases from J, leaving 16 bases between. DNA for the CDR3: TGTGCCAGCACCATCGGGAGGGGGAGCTATGGCTACACCTTC. It is translated as CASTIGRGSYGYTF.

The rearrangement links TRBV18 to TRBJ2-2; 12 bases fit TRBD1. V was clipped by 4 bases and J by 2 bases; unmatched bases: 2. The CDR3 runs to 16 residues. The germline gives CDR1 KGHSH, CDR2 LQKENI. DNA for the CDR3: TGTGCCAGCTCACGGGACAGGGGGCAAAACACCGGGGAGCTGTTTTTT. Amino acids: CASSRDRGQNTGELFF.

This clonotype was seen many times. The chain joins TRBV28 to TRBJ1-2, with 9 positions matching TRBD1. Trimming took 6 bases from V and 1 from J; bases not matched to a gene: 6. Germline V gene sequence: CDR1 MDHEN, CDR2 SYDVKM. The CDR3 loop spans 15 amino acids. DNA for the CDR3: TGTGCCAGCAGATACAGGGGGCATAGTAACTATGGCTACACCTTC. Residues: CASRYRGHSNYGYTF.

There are many counts of this clonotype. This chain uses TRBV28 with TRBJ1-6, with TRBD1 matching 8 bases. V shed 3 bases, J shed 9 bases, and the junction held 10 bases outside the gene matches. CDR1 is MDHEN and CDR2 is SYDVKM in the germline V gene. This CDR3 region has 16 residues. The CDR3 DNA reads as TGTGCCAGCAGTTTCGTAAAGGGCAGGGGGCGTTCACCCCTCCACTTT. Its translation: CASSFVKGRGRSPLHF.

This clonotype was observed at least ten times. The V call is TRBV15, the J call TRBJ1-2, with D possibly being TRBD1 (6 bases). From germline, CDR1 is LNHNV and CDR2 YYDKDF (reference sequence). Between the trimmed V and J ends, which lost 5 bases and 4 bases, there was a span of 17 bases. CDR3 length: 15 residues. The CDR3 DNA reads TGTGCCACCAGCCCGCATCCGGGACAAGTCTATGGCTACACCTTC. Its protein is CATSPHPGQVYGYTF.

This clonotype was found many times. The chain couples TRBV20-1 to TRBJ1-5; D uncertain. CDR3 length equals 13 residues. The germline V gene encodes CDR1 DFQATT and CDR2 SNEGSKA (reference sequence). The ends were cut back, 0 bases at V and 11 bases at J, with 14 bases in the middle. The CDR3, as DNA: TGCAGTGCTAGAGATGGAGGGCGGGAGGCCCAGCATTTT. This gives the protein CSARDGGREAQHF.